These 28 T cell receptor beta chains came from one sample sequenced in a study of T cell responses to AZD1222 COVID-19 vaccine. The data were produced by immunoSEQ multiplex PCR, yet TCRdb's version contains in-frame clones alone and is incomplete. Here the sample spans around 140,000 clones, about 91% being singletons. This material consisted of peripheral blood, taken on day 0 of AZD1222 vaccination. The source of these receptors is an adult in good health.

The rearrangement joins TRBV9 to TRBJ2-1; 13 bases map to TRBD2. Germline CDR1 SGDLS, CDR2 YYNGEE. V lost 0 bases, J lost 15 bases, and 6 bases stayed unmatched. This CDR3 is 14 amino acids long. The CDR3 loop is CASSVATSGRARFF. The CDR3 coding sequence is TGTGCCAGCAGCGTAGCTACTAGCGGGAGGGCCAGGTTCTTC.

The chain joins TRBV24-1 to TRBJ2-1, with TRBD1 as a possible D gene (5 bases). CDR1 is KGHDR, CDR2 SFDVKD, per germline. CDR3 size: 15 residues. V lost 5 bases and J lost 4, with 14 bases in between. The CDR3 coding sequence is TGTGCCACCAGTGCTGTAGAGGACAATTACAATGAGCAGTTCTTC. Translation gives CATSAVEDNYNEQFF.

This clone is a singleton in its sample. The chain carries TRBV18 and TRBJ2-1; the D is unclear. V was pared by 2 bases and J by 4 bases, with 9 bases between. CDR1 is KGHSH and CDR2 is LQKENI in the germline V gene. The CDR3 is 14 residues long. The CDR3 sequence: CASSPSSRYNEQFF. The CDR3 nucleotides are TGTGCCAGCTCACCATCGTCCAGGTACAATGAGCAGTTCTTC.

The genes are TRBV28 and TRBJ1-2; TRBD1 matches 7 bases. Trimming cost V 4 bases and J 7 bases; bases outside gene matches: 6. The CDR3 spans 13 residues. Germline V CDR1 and CDR2: MDHEN, SYDVKM. Written as DNA, the CDR3 is TGTGCCAGCAGTTCCACCACAGGGGTTGGCTACACCTTC. Translating it yields CASSSTTGVGYTF.

The chain carries TRBV11-3 and TRBJ1-2; TRBD1 is a possible D gene (5 bases). The germline V and J ends were trimmed by 6 bases and 4 bases, with 18 bases remaining between them. From germline, CDR1 is SGHNT and CDR2 YENEEA. The CDR3 has 15 amino acids. As DNA, the CDR3 is TGTGCCAGCAGTTATACCAGGGTGGCGGGCTATGGCTACACCTTC. It is translated as CASSYTRVAGYGYTF. Looking up the rest from reference TRBV11-3 and TRBJ1-2 gives the full variable domain: EAGVVQSPRYKIIEKKQPVAFWCNPISGHNTLYWYLQNLGQGPELLIRYENEEAVDDSQLPKDRFSAERLKGVDSTLKIQPAELGDSAVYLCASSYTRVAGYGYTFGSGTRLTVV.

V is TRBV7-2 and J is TRBJ1-5; possibly TRBD1 for D (5 bases). V was shortened by 4 bases and J by 1 base, with 11 bases between the two germline ends. Germline lookup yields CDR1 SGHTA and CDR2 FQGNSA. The CDR3 is 15 amino acids. CDR3 nucleotides: TGTGCCAGCAGCTCCCAGGGTGGGAGCAATCAGCCCCAGCATTTT. It encodes CASSSQGGSNQPQHF.

The chain couples TRBV28 to TRBJ1-1; no reliable D call. Germline V gene data show CDR1 as MDHEN and CDR2 as SYDVKM. V gave up 7 bases and J gave up 3 bases, with 12 bases separating them. The CDR3 contains 13 residues. The CDR3: CASTPGRHTEAFF. Written as DNA, the CDR3 is TGTGCCAGCACGCCGGGAAGGCACACTGAAGCTTTCTTT.

V and J are TRBV7-3 and TRBJ1-3; D possibly corresponds to TRBD1 (5 bases). With 0 bases removed from V and 4 bases from J, the gap between germline ends came to 13 bases. This CDR3 has 16 amino acids. Germline CDR1 is SGHTA and CDR2 is FQGTGA. CDR3: CASSLTGGTTGNTIYF. CDR3 DNA sequence: TGTGCCAGCAGCTTAACGGGGGGTACGACCGGAAACACCATATATTTT.

V usage is TRBV28 and J usage is TRBJ1-5; D is unclear. V gave up 7 bases and J gave up 6 bases, with 13 bases separating them. Per germline, CDR1 MDHEN and CDR2 SYDVKM. CDR3 length: 13 residues. Here the CDR3 DNA reads TGTGCCAGCAAACCGGGTCTAGGTCAGCCCCAGCATTTT. Translated, it gives CASKPGLGQPQHF.

The V gene is TRBV3-1 (or the pseudogene TRBV3-2), the J gene TRBJ2-1, with 8 positions matching TRBD2. The CDR3 runs to 13 residues. Looked up from germline, CDR1 is LGHDT and CDR2 is YNNKEL (reference sequence). The junction had 9 bases not matched to a gene; V was cut back by 4 bases and J by 13 bases. Written as DNA, the CDR3 is TGTGCCAGCAGCCTGGTGGCGGGGGGCCCCCAGTTCTTC. This sequence encodes CASSLVAGGPQFF.

V and J are TRBV9 and TRBJ2-1; 10 positions match TRBD2. Germline CDR1 is SGDLS and CDR2 is YYNGEE. The J segment lost 6 bases and the V segment lost 4 bases, leaving 7 bases of the junction unmatched. CDR3 size: 15 residues. In DNA, the CDR3 is TGTGCCAGCAGCTCGCGACTAGCGGGTCCCAATGAGCAGTTCTTC. Amino acids: CASSSRLAGPNEQFF.

The genes are TRBV6-2 or TRBV6-3 and TRBJ1-2; TRBD1 might be the D (6 bases). Germline V lookup: CDR1 MNHEY, CDR2 SVGEGT. The CDR3 consists of 17 residues. V was trimmed by 0 bases and J by 0 bases, leaving 14 bases between them. The CDR3 loop reads CASSYSTRGTANYGYTF. The CDR3 DNA follows: TGTGCCAGCAGTTACTCGACCAGGGGAACAGCTAACTATGGCTACACCTTC.

As to this clone: One junction end does not reproduce the germline sequence, and a read error may be involved. The chain has TRBV2 and TRBJ2-7, with 8 nucleotides matching TRBD2. The CDR3 is 14 residues long. Germline CDR1 reads SNHLY; CDR2 reads FYNNEI. CDR3 in amino acids: CASKAGLASDEQYF. The CDR3 coding sequence is TGTGCCAGCAAGGCTGGACTAGCCTCCGACGAGCAGTACTTC.

The rearrangement uses TRBV7-6 and TRBJ2-5; 7 bases line up with TRBD2. Trimming cost V 4 bases and J 1 base; bases outside gene matches: 6. This CDR3 region has 15 residues. Germline V lookup: CDR1 SGHVS, CDR2 FNYEAQ. The DNA for the CDR3 is TGTGCCAGCAGCTCGGAATGGGGGGGCCAAGAGACCCAGTACTTC. It is translated as CASSSEWGGQETQYF.

This chain joins TRBV4-1 and TRBJ1-1, with D hard to call. V lost 0 bases, J lost 0 bases, and 11 bases lay in between. The CDR3 has 16 residues. Germline V gene lookup returns CDR1 MGHRA and CDR2 YSYEKL. This CDR3 reads CASSQDGGAMNTEAFF. In DNA, the CDR3 is TGCGCCAGCAGCCAAGATGGAGGCGCCATGAACACTGAAGCTTTCTTT.

The rearrangement links TRBV25-1 to TRBJ1-1; perhaps TRBD1 as D (5 bases). Trimming removed 7 bases from V and 3 bases from J, with 18 bases in between. The CDR3 is 15 amino acids. Germline-derived CDR1 and CDR2 are MGHDK and SYGVNS. CDR3 sequence: CASIPHWGGDTEAFF. Here the CDR3 DNA reads TGTGCCAGCATCCCTCACTGGGGGGGAGACACTGAAGCTTTCTTT.

The chain is built from TRBV27 and TRBJ1-1; D is unresolved. V was shortened by 3 bases and J by 2 bases, with 10 bases between the two germline ends. The germline V gene has CDR1 MNHEY and CDR2 SMNVEV (reference sequence). CDR3 length equals 14 residues. The CDR3 coding sequence is TGTGCCAGCAGTTTGCTGGGCTTTAACACTGAAGCTTTCTTT. Its protein product is CASSLLGFNTEAFF.

V gene TRBV5-6 combines with J gene TRBJ2-7; D is undetermined. V lost 4 bases and J lost 4, with 9 bases in between. Per germline, CDR1 SGHDT and CDR2 YYEEEE. The CDR3 has 12 amino acids. This chain's CDR3 is CASSLRQYEQYF. The CDR3 DNA is TGTGCCAGCAGCCTCCGCCAATACGAGCAGTACTTC.

The chain employs TRBV11-3 and TRBJ1-1; tentative D call: TRBD1 (5 bases). The V and J ends lost 5 bases and 8 bases respectively, with 12 bases between them. The CDR3 extends over 12 amino acids. Germline V gives CDR1 SGHNT, CDR2 YENEEA. CDR3 nucleotide sequence: TGTGCCAGCAGCCCCATTGGGGGAGAAGCTTTCTTT. The encoded protein is CASSPIGGEAFF.

The chain couples TRBV30 to TRBJ2-5; D is perhaps TRBD1 (6 bases). V lost 6 bases and J 6 bases, leaving 17 bases between the germline ends. The CDR3 consists of 13 residues. CDR1 is GTSNPN and CDR2 is SVGIG in the germline V gene (reference sequence). CDR3 sequence reads: CACQQGFKKTQYF. In DNA form, the CDR3 reads TGTGCCTGCCAACAGGGTTTCAAGAAGACCCAGTACTTC.

This chain links TRBV5-1 with TRBJ2-3; D remains unclear. In germline, CDR1 is SGHRS, CDR2 YFSETQ. The CDR3 length is 15 residues. Trimming stripped 4 bases from V and 0 bases from J, with 12 bases between. CDR3 in DNA: TGCGCCAGCAGCCCCGCGGCCAGAAGCACAGATACGCAGTATTTT. Translation: CASSPAARSTDTQYF.

The chain links TRBV3-1 (or the pseudogene TRBV3-2) to TRBJ2-3, with D tentatively TRBD1 or TRBD2 (6 bases each). The V end was cut by 3 bases, the J end by 4 bases, with 11 bases between. Per the germline V gene, CDR1 is LGHDT and CDR2 is YNNKEL (reference sequence). The CDR3 sequence is 14 residues long. CDR3 sequence (DNA): TGTGCCAGCAGCCATGAGGAGGGGGCAGATACGCAGTATTTT. It specifies CASSHEEGADTQYF.

J is TRBJ2-7 and V is TRBV29-1, with 14 bases identical to TRBD2. The CDR3 covers 16 residues. With 5 bases clipped from V and 7 bases from J, the junction kept 13 bases outside the gene matches. Per the germline V gene, CDR1 is SQVTM and CDR2 is ANQGSEA. Written as DNA, the CDR3 is TGCAGCGTTCGATTGGGACTAGCGGGGGAACAGTATGAGCAGTACTTC. Translated, it gives CSVRLGLAGEQYEQYF.

This clone was found once. The rearrangement links TRBV9 to TRBJ2-3; TRBD2 agrees at 7 bases. This CDR3 contains 17 residues. V lost 3 bases and J lost 2; bases outside the gene matches: 12. From germline, CDR1 is SGDLS and CDR2 YYNGEE. The CDR3 is CASSGGARAGPTDTQYF. In DNA form, the CDR3 reads TGTGCCAGCAGCGGAGGGGCCCGAGCGGGGCCCACAGATACGCAGTATTTT.

The V and J genes are TRBV6-2 or TRBV6-3 and TRBJ1-4; D might be TRBD1 (5 bases). V was clipped by 5 bases and J by 5 bases, with 15 bases between them. CDR3 length equals 15 residues. Germline V CDR1 and CDR2: MNHEY, SVGEGT. The CDR3 coding sequence is TGTGCCAGCAGTGTAAGCCGGGACTGGAATGAAAAACTGTTTTTT. Encoded protein: CASSVSRDWNEKLFF.

The J gene is TRBJ2-2, the V gene TRBV24-1; a possible D gene is TRBD2 (6 bases). V was pared by 7 bases and J by 4 bases, with 24 bases between. Germline V gene data show CDR1 as KGHDR and CDR2 as SFDVKD. The CDR3 length is 18 residues. This chain's CDR3 is CATSHRDSLSLPTGELFF. The CDR3 nucleotides are TGTGCCACCAGCCACCGGGACTCGCTAAGTTTGCCCACCGGGGAGCTGTTTTTT.

The V gene is TRBV28, the J gene TRBJ2-1, with D possibly TRBD2 on 6 matching bases. CDR1 and CDR2 from the germline V gene are MDHEN and SYDVKM. The CDR3 covers 13 residues. Trimming cost V 4 bases and J 9 bases, with 13 bases left between them. CDR3 bases: TGTGCCAGCAGTTGGGGACTGGCCCCTGAGCAGTTCTTC. Amino acid sequence: CASSWGLAPEQFF.

The chain is built from TRBV9 and TRBJ2-7; D not certain. Germline V gives CDR1 SGDLS, CDR2 YYNGEE. The V gene lost 4 bases and the J gene lost 1 base, with 12 bases spanning the gap. The CDR3 is 14 residues long. CDR3 sequence: CASSPGIGSYEQYF. Written as DNA, the CDR3 is TGTGCCAGCAGCCCCGGTATTGGATCCTACGAGCAGTACTTC.